This T cell receptor (beta chain) came from a study of spatial heterogeneity in lung cancer. As for the study in general: Alpha-chain detections were consistently fewer than beta-chain detections among the sequences. The mean occurrence of each unique TCR and UMI combination in raw reads exceeded ten.

This clonotype rates as medium-sized. The size of this beta chain means little, since it is a stray read in a library made for alpha chains. The length of the CDR3 is 14 residues. Germline loops: CDR1 KGHSH, CDR2 LQKENI. V lost 1 base and J lost 9; bases outside the gene matches: 6. Time point of the sample: sample taken at primary tumor resection. No cell sorting; template was whole RNA from tumor, lung tissue or PBMC. All TCR cDNA molecules were individually tagged with a unique molecular identifier. TCRdb redid the calling of the 5' RACE reads with MiXCR, one entry per CDR3 protein. In the table there are 5,000 or so distinct CDR3 sequences, around 19% of which are singletons.

The genes are TRBV18 and TRBJ1-2; 9 nucleotides match TRBD1. This sequence originates from a male donor with early-stage non-small cell lung cancer. Source: normal lung tissue next to the tumor, taken at surgery. The CDR3 here is CASSPRGQGISYTF. CDR3 DNA sequence: TGTGCCAGCTCACCACGGGGACAGGGCATCAGCTACACCTTC. The full variable domain, completed using reference TRBV18 and TRBJ1-2, is NAGVMQNPRHLVRRRGQEARLRCSPMKGHSHVYWYRQLPEEGLKFMVYLQKENIIDESGMPKERFSAEFPKEGPSILRIQQVVRGDSAAYFCASSPRGQGISYTFGSGTRLTVV.